A single sample gave rise to the 16 T cell receptor beta chains below, sequenced in a study of T cells in narcolepsy. The data were produced by immunoSEQ multiplex PCR, yet TCRdb's version contains in-frame clones alone and is incomplete. The sample records roughly 22,000 clones, less than 70% being singletons. Sequencing was done on a sample of memory (CD45RA-) CD4+ T cells from blood. All receptors come from a human donor in good health.

V usage is TRBV7-8 and J usage is TRBJ1-5; D remains ambiguous. CDR3 length: 18 amino acids. Germline CDR1 and CDR2: SGHVS and FQNEAQ. Trimming pared 4 bases from V and 7 bases from J, leaving 26 bases between. The CDR3 spells CASSSTRKGLGRGQPQHF. CDR3 nucleotide sequence: TGTGCCAGCAGCTCAACAAGGAAGGGTCTAGGGAGAGGCCAGCCCCAGCATTTT.

The chain combines TRBV19 with TRBJ2-2, with 7 bases identical to TRBD2. The CDR3 has 17 residues. Germline loops: CDR1 LNHDA, CDR2 SQIVND (reference sequence). J lost 8 bases, V lost 1 base, and 13 bases had no gene match. The CDR3 loop reads CASSIVPSGTRGGELFF. CDR3 in DNA: TGTGCCAGTAGTATAGTTCCTAGCGGTACCCGGGGTGGGGAGCTGTTTTTT.

About this clone itself: Other DNA sequences in the sample encode the same CDR3. The gene calls are TRBV5-1 and TRBJ2-2; no clear D gene. This CDR3 has 13 amino acids. V was trimmed by 4 bases and J by 6 bases, leaving 10 bases between them. CDR1 is SGHRS and CDR2 is YFSETQ in the germline V gene. CDR3 coding DNA: TGCGCCAGCAGCCCCCCTATCGCCGGGGAGCTGTTTTTT. Translated: CASSPPIAGELFF.

The chain uses TRBV4-1 and TRBJ1-2; D gene unclear. From germline, CDR1 is MGHRA and CDR2 YSYEKL. The CDR3 loop spans 15 amino acids. The ends were cut back, 1 base at V and 3 bases at J, with 12 bases in the middle. The CDR3 nucleotides read TGCGCCAGCAGCCAAGTGGCGGGGTACGACTATGGCTACACCTTC. Protein product: CASSQVAGYDYGYTF.

This clone turned up a few times. The V gene is TRBV7-8, the J gene TRBJ1-5; a possible D gene is TRBD1 (5 bases). V was pared by 5 bases and J by 0 bases, with 8 bases between. CDR1 and CDR2 from the germline V gene are SGHVS and FQNEAQ. The CDR3 has 14 residues. The CDR3 DNA reads TGTGCCAGCAGCCGGGGCAATAGCAATCAGCCCCAGCATTTT. Translating gives CASSRGNSNQPQHF.

This chain connects TRBV29-1 to TRBJ2-3, with 13 nucleotides matching TRBD2. Germline assignment: CDR1 SQVTM and CDR2 ANQGSEA. This CDR3 has 14 residues. J lost 4 bases, V lost 6 bases, and 4 bases had no gene match. For the CDR3, the DNA is TGCAGCGTCGGACTAGCGGGAGTATCAGATACGCAGTATTTT. This gives the protein CSVGLAGVSDTQYF.

This clone has a handful of counts. The rearrangement links TRBV15 to TRBJ1-4; no clear D. The CDR3 extends over 16 amino acids. Germline CDR1 and CDR2: LNHNV and YYDKDF (reference sequence). The V and J ends lost 0 bases and 0 bases respectively, with 8 bases between them. CDR3 protein: CATSRDYVATNEKLFF. Written as DNA, the CDR3 is TGTGCCACCAGCAGAGATTATGTAGCAACTAATGAAAAACTGTTTTTT.

CDR3 sequence (DNA): TGTGCCAGCAGTCCCCCCTCCGGACCCCAGCATTTT. This codes for CASSPPSGPQHF. This sequence joins TRBV27 and TRBJ1-5, with D unclear. The CDR3 extends over 12 amino acids. V lost 5 bases to trimming and J lost 10 bases, with 12 bases between them. Per the germline V gene, CDR1 is MNHEY and CDR2 is SMNVEV (reference sequence).

The chain combines TRBV4-1 with TRBJ2-7; 10 bases align to TRBD1. This CDR3 has 17 amino acids. The germline CDR1 and CDR2 sequences are MGHRA and YSYEKL. V lost 3 bases and J lost 3; bases outside the gene matches: 11. CDR3 in DNA: TGCGCCAGCAGCCAGGGGGGCCTGAGGACAGGGGGCTACGAGCAGTACTTC. It yields the protein CASSQGGLRTGGYEQYF.

The rearrangement joins TRBV4-1 to TRBJ2-5; D not resolved. The CDR3 runs 15 residues. The ends were cut back, 3 bases at V and 5 bases at J, with 16 bases in the middle. CDR1 and CDR2 (germline): MGHRA, YSYEKL. The CDR3 loop is CASSQEGSRWETQYF. In DNA, the CDR3 is TGCGCCAGCAGCCAGGAAGGGTCCCGATGGGAGACCCAGTACTTC.

The chain combines TRBV30 with TRBJ1-1; no firm D call. V gave up 3 bases and J gave up 4 bases, with 18 bases separating them. The CDR3 is 15 amino acids. From germline, CDR1 is GTSNPN and CDR2 SVGIG (reference sequence). CDR3 sequence (DNA): TGTGCCTGGAGGACCGGCAGGCAGGATAGCACTGAAGCTTTCTTT. Protein: CAWRTGRQDSTEAFF.

This chain uses TRBV10-2 with TRBJ2-2; 8 nucleotides align to TRBD2. Germline trimming cut 5 bases from V and 0 bases from J; bases unmatched to any gene: 5. Germline V CDR1 and CDR2: WSHSY, SAAADI. CDR3 length equals 16 residues. The CDR3 region is CASSIYSGTNTGELFF. The CDR3 DNA reads TGCGCCAGCAGTATTTATAGCGGGACGAACACCGGGGAGCTGTTTTTT.

DNA of the CDR3: TGTGCCAGCAGTTCCCCCACCCTCACAACCTACGAGCAGTACTTC. It specifies CASSSPTLTTYEQYF. The chain employs TRBV6-6 and TRBJ2-7, with D uncertain. Trimming removed 4 bases at V and 2 bases at J, with 15 bases between. There are 15 residues in the CDR3. The germline V gene has CDR1 MNHNY and CDR2 SVGAGI (reference sequence).

The rearrangement links TRBV30 to TRBJ2-7; the match to TRBD1 covers 7 bases. Germline V lookup: CDR1 GTSNPN, CDR2 SVGIG (reference sequence). V lost 5 bases to trimming and J lost 7 bases; unmatched junction nucleotides: 11. The CDR3 extends over 13 amino acids. CDR3 loop: CAWGRTGSGEQYF. In nucleotides, the CDR3 is TGTGCCTGGGGTAGGACAGGCTCGGGAGAGCAGTACTTC.

The chain joins TRBV6-6 to TRBJ2-1, with unresolved D. Deletions cut 10 bases from V and 5 bases from J, with 9 bases between. This CDR3 spans 11 amino acids. The germline V gene has CDR1 MNHNY and CDR2 SVGAGI (reference sequence). The CDR3 region has the DNA TGTGCCAACTGTGGAGACAATGAGCAGTTCTTC. Amino acids: CANCGDNEQFF.

This sequence joins TRBV6-5 and TRBJ2-3; D is possibly TRBD2 (6 bases). V was trimmed by 6 bases and J by 2 bases, leaving 15 bases between them. Germline values: CDR1 MNHEY, CDR2 SVGAGI. This CDR3 is built from 15 residues. The DNA of the CDR3 is TGTGCCAGCAGGGGTAGCGGACTATACACAGATACGCAGTATTTT. Amino acid sequence: CASRGSGLYTDTQYF.